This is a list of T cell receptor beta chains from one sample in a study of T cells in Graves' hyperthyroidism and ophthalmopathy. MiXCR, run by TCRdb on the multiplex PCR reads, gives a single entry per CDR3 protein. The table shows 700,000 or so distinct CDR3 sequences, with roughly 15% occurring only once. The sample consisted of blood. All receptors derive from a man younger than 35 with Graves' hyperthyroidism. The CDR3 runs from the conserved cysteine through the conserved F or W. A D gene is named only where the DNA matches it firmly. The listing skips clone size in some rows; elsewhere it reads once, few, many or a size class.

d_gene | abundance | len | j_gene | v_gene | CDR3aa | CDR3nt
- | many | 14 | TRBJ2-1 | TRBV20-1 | CSANKGLTYNEQFF | TGCAGTGCAAATAAAGGGCTTACCTACAATGAGCAGTTCTTC
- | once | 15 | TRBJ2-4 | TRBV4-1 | CASSQVRGIKNIQYF | TGCGCCAGCAGTCAGGTACGGGGAATCAAAAACATTCAGTACTTC
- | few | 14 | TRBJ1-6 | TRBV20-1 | CSARDRTGNSPLHF | TGCAGTGCTAGAGATCGGACGGGGAATTCACCCCTCCACTTT
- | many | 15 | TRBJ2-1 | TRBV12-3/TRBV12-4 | CASSPRDFSYNEQFF | TGTGCCAGCAGTCCCCGGGACTTCTCCTACAATGAGCAGTTCTTC
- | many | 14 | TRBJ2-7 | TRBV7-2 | CASSLVGTSYEQYF | TGTGCCAGCAGCTTGGTGGGGACTTCCTACGAGCAGTACTTC
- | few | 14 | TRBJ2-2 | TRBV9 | CASSVGAYTGELFF | TGTGCCAGCAGCGTAGGGGCCTACACCGGGGAGCTGTTTTTT
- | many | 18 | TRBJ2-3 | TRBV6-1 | CASSSPSQGGGPTDTQYF | TGTGCCAGCAGTTCTCCCTCTCAGGGGGGAGGGCCGACAGATACGCAGTATTTT
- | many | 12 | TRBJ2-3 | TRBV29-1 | CSGDTGPDTQYF | TGCAGCGGCGATACAGGCCCAGATACGCAGTATTTT
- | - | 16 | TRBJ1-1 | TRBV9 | CASSAASGGLGTEAFF | TGTGCCAGCAGCGCCGCCTCCGGGGGGCTAGGGACTGAAGCTTTCTTT
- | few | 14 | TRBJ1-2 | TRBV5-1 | CASSPTAPADGYTF | TGCGCCAGCAGCCCGACGGCACCCGCTGACGGCTACACCTTC
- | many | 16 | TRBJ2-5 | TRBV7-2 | CASSFRWAMELETQYF | TGTGCCAGCAGCTTCAGGTGGGCCATGGAGTTGGAGACCCAGTACTTC
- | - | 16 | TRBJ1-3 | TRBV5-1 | CASSLDPGISGNTIYF | TGCGCCAGCAGCTTGGACCCGGGTATCTCTGGAAACACCATATATTTT
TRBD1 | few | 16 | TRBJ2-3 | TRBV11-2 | CASSLALRGRADTQYF | TGTGCCAGCAGCTTAGCGCTCAGGGGGCGAGCAGATACGCAGTATTTT
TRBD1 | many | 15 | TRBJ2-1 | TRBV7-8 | CASSRPQGAGDEQFF | TGTGCCAGCAGCCGTCCACAGGGGGCGGGAGATGAGCAGTTCTTC
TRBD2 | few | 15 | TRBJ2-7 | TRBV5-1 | CASAPEASGAYEQYF | TGCGCCAGCGCCCCAGAAGCTAGCGGGGCCTACGAGCAGTACTTC
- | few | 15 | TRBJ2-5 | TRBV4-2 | CASSQSPSEGETQYF | TGTGCCAGCAGCCAATCCCCTAGCGAGGGAGAGACCCAGTACTTC
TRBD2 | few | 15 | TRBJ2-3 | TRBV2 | CASSLQGLAQTTQYF | TGTGCCAGCAGTTTACAGGGACTAGCCCAAACTACGCAGTATTTT
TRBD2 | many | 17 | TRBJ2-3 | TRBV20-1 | CSARDIGLAGNTDTQYF | TGCAGTGCTAGAGATATTGGACTAGCGGGTAACACAGATACGCAGTATTTT
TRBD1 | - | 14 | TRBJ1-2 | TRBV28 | CASTSPRQGFGYTF | TGTGCCAGCACCTCTCCGAGACAGGGCTTTGGCTACACCTTC